What follows is one TCR beta chain and its context. Antigen specificity is unknown. This sample is drawn from a study of OX40 agonist ivuxolimab in advanced cancers. It was autoimmune disease history or systemic immunosuppression that excluded patients. The study, taken as a whole, reports: Mean expanded clone counts were higher in CD8+ than CD4+ T cells.

Libraries were prepared by immunoSEQ multiplex PCR; TCRdb keeps only in-frame clonotypes and omits some of them. The sample contains over 10,000 clones, roughly two thirds of which appear only once. This TCR derives from an adult with an advanced solid tumor such as melanoma, head and neck, liver or kidney cancer. Specimen: CD4+ or CD8+ T cells sorted from blood, collected in a trial of the OX40 agonist ivuxolimab.

CDR3 residues: CASSRWAGNQPQHF. The CDR3 DNA sequence: TGTGCCAGCAGCCGCTGGGCGGGCAATCAGCCCCAGCATTTT. J is TRBJ1-5 and V is TRBV28; D unresolved. CDR3 length equals 14 residues. V was pared by 6 bases and J by 2 bases, with 11 bases between. Per the germline V gene, CDR1 is MDHEN and CDR2 is SYDVKM.